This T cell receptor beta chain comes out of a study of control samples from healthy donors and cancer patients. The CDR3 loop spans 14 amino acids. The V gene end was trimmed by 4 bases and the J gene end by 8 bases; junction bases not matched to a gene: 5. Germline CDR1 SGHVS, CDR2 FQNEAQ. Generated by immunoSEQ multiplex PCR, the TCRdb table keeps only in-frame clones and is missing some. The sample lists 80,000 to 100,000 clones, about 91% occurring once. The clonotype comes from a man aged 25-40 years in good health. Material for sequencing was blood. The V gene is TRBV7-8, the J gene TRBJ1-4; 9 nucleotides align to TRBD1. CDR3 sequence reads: CASSSDRGEEKLFF. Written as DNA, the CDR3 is TGTGCCAGCAGCTCGGACAGGGGAGAAGAAAAACTGTTTTTT.